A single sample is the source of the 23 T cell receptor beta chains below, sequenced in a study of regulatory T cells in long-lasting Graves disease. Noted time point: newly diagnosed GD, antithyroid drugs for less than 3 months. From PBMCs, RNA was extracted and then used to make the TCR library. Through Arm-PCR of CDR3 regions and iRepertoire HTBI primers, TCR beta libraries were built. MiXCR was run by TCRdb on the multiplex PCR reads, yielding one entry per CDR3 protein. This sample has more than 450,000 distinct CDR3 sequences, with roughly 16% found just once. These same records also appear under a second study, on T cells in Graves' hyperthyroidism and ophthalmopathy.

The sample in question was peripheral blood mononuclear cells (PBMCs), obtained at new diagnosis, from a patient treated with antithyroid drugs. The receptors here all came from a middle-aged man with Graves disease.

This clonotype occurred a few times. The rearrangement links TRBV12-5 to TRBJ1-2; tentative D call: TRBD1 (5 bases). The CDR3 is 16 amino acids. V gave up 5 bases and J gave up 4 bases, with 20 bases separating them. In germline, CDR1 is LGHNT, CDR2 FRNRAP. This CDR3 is CASGNRGTRSPYGYTF. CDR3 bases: TGTGCTAGTGGTAATCGAGGGACGAGGTCCCCCTATGGCTACACCTTC. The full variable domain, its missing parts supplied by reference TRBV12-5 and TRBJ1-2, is DARVTQTPRHKVTEMGQEVTMRCQPILGHNTVFWYRQTMMQGLELLAYFRNRAPLDDSGMPKDRFSAEMPDATLATLKIQPSEPRDSAVYFCASGNRGTRSPYGYTFGSGTRLTVV.

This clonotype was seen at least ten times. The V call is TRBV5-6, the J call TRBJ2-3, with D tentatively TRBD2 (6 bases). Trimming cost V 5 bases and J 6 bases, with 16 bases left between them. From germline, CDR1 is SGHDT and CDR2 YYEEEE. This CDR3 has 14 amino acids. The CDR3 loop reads CASRKERVRDTQYF. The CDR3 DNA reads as TGTGCCAGCAGGAAAGAGCGGGTGAGGGATACGCAGTATTTT.

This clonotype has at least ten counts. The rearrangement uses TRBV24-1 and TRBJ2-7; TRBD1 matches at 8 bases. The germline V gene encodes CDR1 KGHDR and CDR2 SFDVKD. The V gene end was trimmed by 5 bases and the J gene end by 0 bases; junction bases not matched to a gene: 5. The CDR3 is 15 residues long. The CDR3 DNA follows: TGTGCCACCAGTGCTCGGACAGGGAGCTCCTACGAGCAGTACTTC. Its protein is CATSARTGSSYEQYF.

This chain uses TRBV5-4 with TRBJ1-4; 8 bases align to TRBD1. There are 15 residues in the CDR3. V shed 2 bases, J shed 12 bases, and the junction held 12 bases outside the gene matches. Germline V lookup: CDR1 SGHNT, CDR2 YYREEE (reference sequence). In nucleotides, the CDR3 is TGTGCCAGCAGCTTCCCAGGACAGGGACTTTCGGAACTGTTTTTT. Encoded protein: CASSFPGQGLSELFF. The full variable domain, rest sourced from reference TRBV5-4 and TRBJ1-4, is ETGVTQSPTHLIKTRGQQVTLRCSSQSGHNTVSWYQQALGQGPQFIFQYYREEENGRGNFPPRFSGLQFPNYSSELNVNALELDDSALYLCASSFPGQGLSELFFGSGTQLSVL.

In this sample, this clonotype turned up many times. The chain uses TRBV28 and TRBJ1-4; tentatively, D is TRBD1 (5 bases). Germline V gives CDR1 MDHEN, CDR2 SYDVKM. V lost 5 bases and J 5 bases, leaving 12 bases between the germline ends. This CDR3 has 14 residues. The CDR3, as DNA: TGTGCCAGCAGTGGGACGGCCTTCAATGAAAAACTGTTTTTT. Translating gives CASSGTAFNEKLFF. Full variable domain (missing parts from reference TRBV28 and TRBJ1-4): DVKVTQSSRYLVKRTGEKVFLECVQDMDHENMFWYRQDPGLGLRLIYFSYDVKMKEKGDIPEGYSVSREKKERFSLILESASTNQTSMYLCASSGTAFNEKLFFGSGTQLSVL.

CDR3 region: CASRTLIGELFF. The CDR3 region has the DNA TGTGCCAGCAGGACCCTAATCGGGGAGCTGTTTTTT. The chain combines TRBV2 with TRBJ2-2; the D is unclear. Germline CDR1 reads SNHLY; CDR2 reads FYNNEI. Trimming took off 6 bases at V and 7 bases at J, with 9 bases between the two ends. The CDR3 is made up of 12 amino acids.

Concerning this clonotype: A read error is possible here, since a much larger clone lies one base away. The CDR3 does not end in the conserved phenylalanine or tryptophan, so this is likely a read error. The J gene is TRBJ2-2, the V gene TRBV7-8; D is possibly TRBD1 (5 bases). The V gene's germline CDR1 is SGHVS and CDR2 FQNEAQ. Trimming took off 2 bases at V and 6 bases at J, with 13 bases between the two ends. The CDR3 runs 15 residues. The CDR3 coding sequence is TGTGCCAGCAGCTTAAACGAGATGGGGCCCGGGGAGCTGTTTTCT. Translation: CASSLNEMGPGELFS.

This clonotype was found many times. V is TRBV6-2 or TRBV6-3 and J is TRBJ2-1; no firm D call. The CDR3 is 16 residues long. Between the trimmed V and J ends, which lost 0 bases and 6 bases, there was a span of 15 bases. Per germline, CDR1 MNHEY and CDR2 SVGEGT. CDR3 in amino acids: CASSYSAARTANEQFF. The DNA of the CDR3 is TGTGCCAGCAGTTACTCTGCCGCCCGGACCGCCAATGAGCAGTTCTTC.

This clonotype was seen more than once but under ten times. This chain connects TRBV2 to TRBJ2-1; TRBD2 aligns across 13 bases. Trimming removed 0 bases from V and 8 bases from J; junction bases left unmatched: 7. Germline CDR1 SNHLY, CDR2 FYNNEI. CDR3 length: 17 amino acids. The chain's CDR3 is CASSEALLAGGSYEQFF. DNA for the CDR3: TGTGCCAGCAGTGAAGCACTACTAGCGGGAGGGTCGTATGAGCAGTTCTTC.

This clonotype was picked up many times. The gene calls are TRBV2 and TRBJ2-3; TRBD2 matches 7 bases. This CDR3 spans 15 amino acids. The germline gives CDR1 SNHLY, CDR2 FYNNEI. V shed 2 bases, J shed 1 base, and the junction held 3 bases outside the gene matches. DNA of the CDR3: TGTGCCAGCAGTGAATCTAGCGGAGGCACAGATACGCAGTATTTT. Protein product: CASSESSGGTDTQYF.

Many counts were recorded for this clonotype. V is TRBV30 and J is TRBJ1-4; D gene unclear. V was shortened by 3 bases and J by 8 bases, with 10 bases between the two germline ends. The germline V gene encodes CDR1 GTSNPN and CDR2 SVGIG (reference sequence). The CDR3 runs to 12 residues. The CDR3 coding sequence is TGTGCCTGGAGGGACTTCGGAGAAAAACTGTTTTTT. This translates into CAWRDFGEKLFF.

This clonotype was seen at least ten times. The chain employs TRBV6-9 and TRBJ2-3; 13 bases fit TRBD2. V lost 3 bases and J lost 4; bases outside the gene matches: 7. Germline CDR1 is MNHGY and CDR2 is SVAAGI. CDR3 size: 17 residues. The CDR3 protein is CASSYSGLAGVADTQYF. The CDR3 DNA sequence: TGTGCCAGCAGTTACTCTGGACTAGCGGGAGTAGCAGATACGCAGTATTTT.

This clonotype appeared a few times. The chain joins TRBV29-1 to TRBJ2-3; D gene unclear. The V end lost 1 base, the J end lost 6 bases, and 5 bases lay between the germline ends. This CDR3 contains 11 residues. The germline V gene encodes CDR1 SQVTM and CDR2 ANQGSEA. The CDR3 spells CSVEVLDTQYF. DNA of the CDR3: TGCAGCGTTGAAGTTCTGGATACGCAGTATTTT.

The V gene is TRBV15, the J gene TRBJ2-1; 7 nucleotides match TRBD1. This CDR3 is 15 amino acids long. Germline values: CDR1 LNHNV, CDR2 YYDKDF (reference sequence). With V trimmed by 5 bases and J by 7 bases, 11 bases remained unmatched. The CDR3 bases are TGTGCCACCAGCCGCTCGAGGACAGGTGGAAATGAGCAGTTCTTC. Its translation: CATSRSRTGGNEQFF.

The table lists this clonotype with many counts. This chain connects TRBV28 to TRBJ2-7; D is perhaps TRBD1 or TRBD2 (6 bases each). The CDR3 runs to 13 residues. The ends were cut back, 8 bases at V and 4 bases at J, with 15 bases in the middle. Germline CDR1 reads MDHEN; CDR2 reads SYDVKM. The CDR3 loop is CASRGQGHYEQYF. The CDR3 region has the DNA TGTGCCAGCCGGGGGCAGGGGCATTACGAGCAGTACTTC.

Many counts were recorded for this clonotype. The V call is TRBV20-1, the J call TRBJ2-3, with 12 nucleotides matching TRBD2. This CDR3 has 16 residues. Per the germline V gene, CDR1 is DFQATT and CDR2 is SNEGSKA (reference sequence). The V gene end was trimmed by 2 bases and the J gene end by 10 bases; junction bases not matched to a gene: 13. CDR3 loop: CSARHRLAGVKKAQYF. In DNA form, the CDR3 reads TGCAGTGCTAGACACCGACTAGCGGGAGTTAAAAAGGCGCAGTATTTT.

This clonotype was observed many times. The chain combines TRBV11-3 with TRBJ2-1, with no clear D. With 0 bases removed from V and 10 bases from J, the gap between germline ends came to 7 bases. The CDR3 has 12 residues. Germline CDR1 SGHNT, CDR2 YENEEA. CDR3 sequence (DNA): TGTGCCAGCAGCTTAGATCGTACAGAGCAGTTCTTC. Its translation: CASSLDRTEQFF. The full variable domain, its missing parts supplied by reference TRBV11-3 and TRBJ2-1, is EAGVVQSPRYKIIEKKQPVAFWCNPISGHNTLYWYLQNLGQGPELLIRYENEEAVDDSQLPKDRFSAERLKGVDSTLKIQPAELGDSAVYLCASSLDRTEQFFGPGTRLTVL.

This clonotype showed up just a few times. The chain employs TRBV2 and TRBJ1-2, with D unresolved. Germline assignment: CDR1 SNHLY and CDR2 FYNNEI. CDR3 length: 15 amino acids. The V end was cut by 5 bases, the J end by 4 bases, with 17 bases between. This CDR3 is CASSPQRRDFYGYTF. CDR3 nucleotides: TGTGCCAGCAGTCCCCAGAGGAGGGATTTCTATGGCTACACCTTC. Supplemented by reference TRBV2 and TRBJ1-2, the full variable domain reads EPEVTQTPSHQVTQMGQEVILRCVPISNHLYFYWYRQILGQKVEFLVSFYNNEISEKSEIFDDQFSVERPDGSNFTLKIRSTKLEDSAMYFCASSPQRRDFYGYTFGSGTRLTVV.

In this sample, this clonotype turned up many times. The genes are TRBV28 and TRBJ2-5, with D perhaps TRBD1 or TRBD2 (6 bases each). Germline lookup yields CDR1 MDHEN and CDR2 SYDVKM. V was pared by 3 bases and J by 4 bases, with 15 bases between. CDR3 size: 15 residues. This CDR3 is CASSFLKGGAETQYF. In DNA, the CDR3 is TGTGCCAGCAGTTTCCTCAAGGGGGGAGCAGAGACCCAGTACTTC.

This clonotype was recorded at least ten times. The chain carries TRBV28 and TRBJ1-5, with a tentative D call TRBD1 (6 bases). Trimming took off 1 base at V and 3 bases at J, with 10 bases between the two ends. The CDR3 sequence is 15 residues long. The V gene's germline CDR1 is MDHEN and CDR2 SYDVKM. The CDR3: CASSLSRTANQPQHF. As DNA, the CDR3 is TGTGCCAGCAGTTTATCCCGGACAGCCAATCAGCCCCAGCATTTT.

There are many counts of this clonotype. The CDR3 spells CATSDSRQPGSYEQYF. CDR3 in DNA: TGTGCCACCAGTGATTCCCGGCAGCCGGGCTCCTACGAGCAGTACTTC. The rearrangement links TRBV24-1 to TRBJ2-7; D not certain. Germline CDR1 is KGHDR and CDR2 is SFDVKD. The CDR3 is made up of 16 amino acids. V was clipped by 2 bases and J by 0 bases, with 13 bases between them.

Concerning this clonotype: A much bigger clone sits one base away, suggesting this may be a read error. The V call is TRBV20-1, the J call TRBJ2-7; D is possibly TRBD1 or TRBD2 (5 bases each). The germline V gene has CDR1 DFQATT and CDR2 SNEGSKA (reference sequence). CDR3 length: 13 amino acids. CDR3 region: CSASRGVPYERYF. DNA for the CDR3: TGCAGTGCTAGTAGAGGGGTTCCCTACGAGCGGTACTTC.

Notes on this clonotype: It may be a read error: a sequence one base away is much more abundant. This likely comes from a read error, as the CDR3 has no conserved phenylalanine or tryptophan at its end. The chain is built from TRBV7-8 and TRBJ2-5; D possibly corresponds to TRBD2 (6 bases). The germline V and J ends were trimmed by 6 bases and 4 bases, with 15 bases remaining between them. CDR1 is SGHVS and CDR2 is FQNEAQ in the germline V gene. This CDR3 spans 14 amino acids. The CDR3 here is CASSERGMGETQYL. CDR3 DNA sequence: TGTGCCAGCAGTGAACGCGGGATGGGAGAGACCCAGTACCTC.